One and the same sample provided the 20 T cell receptor beta chains below, sequenced in a study of Ad26.COV2.S vaccination and SARS-CoV-2 variants. Measured with immunoSEQ multiplex PCR; TCRdb has only the in-frame clones, and not every one. The repertoire holds around 320,000 clones, with about 82% as singletons. Documented treatment: 15 to 20 received Ad26.COV2.S at low or high dose, single or two shots; about 5 received placebo; per-sample allocation not given. Specimens were obtained on day 63 following the first vaccine or placebo injection. Here the sequenced sample was peripheral blood, taken in a trial of Ad26.COV2.S vaccine versus placebo. Receptors were obtained from a person aged 18-65 years who received the Ad26.COV2.S COVID-19 vaccine or a placebo.

The chain combines TRBV9 with TRBJ2-2; the match to TRBD2 covers 7 bases. This CDR3 contains 14 residues. CDR1 is SGDLS and CDR2 is YYNGEE in the germline V gene. The V gene end was trimmed by 6 bases and the J gene end by 4 bases; junction bases not matched to a gene: 6. The CDR3 region has the DNA TGTGCCAGCAACAGCGGGACCTTCACCGGGGAGCTGTTTTTT. It translates to CASNSGTFTGELFF.

The chain has TRBV15 and TRBJ1-5; 7 positions match TRBD1. This CDR3 spans 16 amino acids. Germline CDR1 LNHNV, CDR2 YYDKDF (reference sequence). V shed 6 bases and J 6 bases; nucleotides not matched to a gene: 14. The CDR3 protein is CATRTGRTGASQPQHF. CDR3 DNA: TGTGCCACCAGAACTGGTAGGACAGGCGCGAGTCAGCCCCAGCATTTT.

The CDR3, as DNA: TGCAGTGCTAGTATAGGTTCGACCGGGACTGCTCTTTGGGAGACCCAGTACTTC. It is translated as CSASIGSTGTALWETQYF. This chain links TRBV20-1 with TRBJ2-5; D possibly corresponds to TRBD2 (6 bases). Germline V gene sequence: CDR1 DFQATT, CDR2 SNEGSKA (reference sequence). The length of the CDR3 is 18 residues. V lost 3 bases, J lost 5 bases, and 28 bases lay in between.

The chain couples TRBV5-1 to TRBJ2-7; D gene uncertain. The CDR3 loop spans 14 amino acids. V was pared by 1 base and J by 5 bases, with 13 bases between. Germline values: CDR1 SGHRS, CDR2 YFSETQ. This CDR3 reads CASSLSRGLDEQYF. DNA for the CDR3: TGCGCCAGCAGCTTGTCTCGAGGTTTGGACGAGCAGTACTTC.

The chain recombines TRBV28 with TRBJ2-7; no firm D call. V was trimmed by 5 bases and J by 6 bases, leaving 17 bases between them. In germline, CDR1 is MDHEN, CDR2 SYDVKM. The CDR3 has 14 amino acids. DNA for the CDR3: TGTGCCAGCAGTCCCCCAGGTGAAGGGCCCGAGCAGTACTTC. Translated: CASSPPGEGPEQYF.

This clone has more than one count but fewer than ten. This sequence joins TRBV5-6 and TRBJ2-6, with D hard to call. The CDR3 spans 15 residues. V lost 0 bases and J 0 bases, leaving 4 bases between the germline ends. Germline CDR1 reads SGHDT; CDR2 reads YYEEEE. As DNA, the CDR3 is TGTGCCAGCAGCTTGGGAGCCTCTGGGGCCAACGTCCTGACTTTC. Translated, it gives CASSLGASGANVLTF.

This clone was seen only a few times. V usage is TRBV28 and J usage is TRBJ2-7; 8 bases are shared with TRBD1. Germline CDR1 MDHEN, CDR2 SYDVKM. CDR3 length: 15 residues. Unmatched junction bases numbered 10, after V lost 5 bases and J lost 4 bases. The CDR3 DNA sequence: TGTGCCAGCAGTCCCGACAGGGGTTGGGCGTACGAGCAGTACTTC. It is translated as CASSPDRGWAYEQYF.

The V and J genes are TRBV7-8 and TRBJ2-1, with TRBD2 matching 9 bases. Per the germline V gene, CDR1 is SGHVS and CDR2 is FQNEAQ. The V gene end was trimmed by 4 bases and the J gene end by 1 base; junction bases not matched to a gene: 5. CDR3 length equals 16 residues. CDR3 bases: TGTGCCAGCAGCTCCCTTAGCGGGGGATCCTACAATGAGCAGTTCTTC. It specifies CASSSLSGGSYNEQFF.

On this clone: The sample contains more than one DNA sequence encoding this CDR3. This chain uses TRBV5-1 with TRBJ2-5, with no clear D. This CDR3 has 12 residues. V was pared by 2 bases and J by 1 base, with 3 bases between. Germline V gene lookup returns CDR1 SGHRS and CDR2 YFSETQ. The CDR3 coding sequence is TGCGCCAGCAGCTTTCCCCAAGAGACCCAGTACTTC. Residues: CASSFPQETQYF.

The rearrangement uses TRBV6-5 and TRBJ2-1, with 9 bases that match TRBD2. With 5 bases clipped from V and 4 bases from J, the junction kept 3 bases outside the gene matches. The CDR3 length is 14 residues. Per the germline V gene, CDR1 is MNHEY and CDR2 is SVGAGI. In DNA form, the CDR3 reads TGTGCCAGCAGTAACAGCGGGGGGTACAATGAGCAGTTCTTC. Translating gives CASSNSGGYNEQFF.

The rearrangement links TRBV7-9 to TRBJ1-5; no reliable D call. Germline CDR1 is SEHNR and CDR2 is FQNEAQ (reference sequence). CDR3 size: 14 residues. V lost 5 bases and J 4 bases, leaving 12 bases between the germline ends. CDR3 loop: CASSTHEKNQPQHF. The CDR3 coding sequence is TGTGCCAGCAGCACCCATGAAAAGAATCAGCCCCAGCATTTT.

The rearrangement links TRBV29-1 to TRBJ2-6; D ambiguous. Germline loops: CDR1 SQVTM, CDR2 ANQGSEA. This CDR3 has 12 amino acids. The V end lost 5 bases, the J end lost 2 bases, and 4 bases lay between the germline ends. CDR3 amino acids: CSVLTGANVLTF. The CDR3 DNA sequence: TGCAGCGTTCTGACTGGGGCCAACGTCCTGACTTTC.

This clone was observed once. V usage is TRBV18 and J usage is TRBJ1-6; 7 nucleotides match TRBD1. The germline gives CDR1 KGHSH, CDR2 LQKENI. CDR3 length: 14 residues. Trimming took 4 bases from V and 7 from J; bases not matched to a gene: 4. The CDR3 here is CASSLDRLNSPLHF. The CDR3 DNA sequence: TGTGCCAGCTCACTGGACAGGTTAAATTCACCCCTCCACTTT.

The chain is built from TRBV3-1 (or the pseudogene TRBV3-2) and TRBJ2-1; 10 bases align to TRBD2. V trimming: 5 bases; J trimming: 3 bases; junction bases outside the gene matches: 4. The CDR3 consists of 15 residues. The V gene's germline CDR1 is LGHDT and CDR2 YNNKEL (reference sequence). The CDR3 reads CASSIAGGDYNEQFF. CDR3 nucleotide sequence: TGTGCCAGCAGCATAGCGGGGGGAGACTACAATGAGCAGTTCTTC.

The chain carries TRBV19 and TRBJ1-5; 7 positions agree with TRBD1. CDR1 and CDR2 from the germline V gene are LNHDA and SQIVND (reference sequence). This CDR3 comprises 13 residues. The J segment lost 5 bases and the V segment lost 4 bases, leaving 2 bases of the junction unmatched. DNA for the CDR3: TGTGCCAGTAGTACTCAGGGGGATCAGCCCCAGCATTTT. This codes for CASSTQGDQPQHF.

The rearrangement joins TRBV7-9 to TRBJ1-1, with no clear D. Germline V CDR1 and CDR2: SEHNR, FQNEAQ (reference sequence). V dropped 1 base and J dropped 4 bases, with 10 bases sitting between them. CDR3 length: 14 amino acids. The CDR3 is CASSLGSGFTEAFF. In DNA, the CDR3 is TGTGCCAGCAGCTTAGGTTCCGGGTTCACTGAAGCTTTCTTT.

Only one count was recorded for this clone. The V gene is TRBV5-6, the J gene TRBJ1-2; D call uncertain. Germline V lookup: CDR1 SGHDT, CDR2 YYEEEE. V gave up 4 bases and J gave up 3 bases, with 16 bases separating them. CDR3 length: 15 amino acids. The DNA for the CDR3 is TGTGCCAGCAGCCCGGTGGGTGCGGGAGACTATGGCTACACCTTC. This gives the protein CASSPVGAGDYGYTF.

CDR3 sequence reads: CASSVRTGGSGANVLTF. The CDR3 coding sequence is TGTGCCAGCAGCGTGAGGACAGGGGGCTCTGGGGCCAACGTCCTGACTTTC. This rearrangement joins TRBV9 to TRBJ2-6, with 10 bases identical to TRBD1. Unmatched junction bases numbered 2, after V lost 2 bases and J lost 0 bases. Per germline, CDR1 SGDLS and CDR2 YYNGEE. The length of the CDR3 is 17 residues.

This chain connects TRBV6-5 to TRBJ2-2; TRBD1 might be the D (5 bases). Germline loops: CDR1 MNHEY, CDR2 SVGAGI. The CDR3 length is 14 residues. V dropped 7 bases and J dropped 1 base, with 10 bases sitting between them. The CDR3 reads CASTIRENTGELFF. The DNA of the CDR3 is TGTGCCAGCACCATCAGGGAGAACACCGGGGAGCTGTTTTTT.

The chain has TRBV27 and TRBJ1-1; D is unresolved. CDR1 and CDR2 (germline): MNHEY, SMNVEV (reference sequence). The CDR3 extends over 13 amino acids. The ends were cut back, 3 bases at V and 3 bases at J, with 8 bases in the middle. The CDR3 reads CASSFSSYTEAFF. CDR3 DNA sequence: TGTGCCAGCAGTTTCTCGTCTTACACTGAAGCTTTCTTT.